The rows below give T cell receptor beta chains drawn from one sample of a study of cytomegalovirus exposure and HLA in healthy donors. Method: immunoSEQ multiplex PCR; TCRdb's copy keeps in-frame clones and lacks some. This table holds roughly 150,000 clones, over 75% found once. Sequenced material: PBMCs. The receptor source for this set is a man aged 30-40 years in good health. CDR3s include the opening cysteine and the closing phenylalanine or tryptophan. Each record gives: J gene, V gene, clone size, D gene, CDR3 protein, CDR3 DNA. A D gene is named only where the DNA matches it firmly. Some rows mark clone size as missing; the rest say once, few, many or name a class of expanded clone.

j_call: TRBJ2-5
v_call: TRBV29-1
clone_size: -
d_call: TRBD1
cdr3_aa: CSVGGTGQETQYF
cdr3_nt: TGCAGCGTTGGGGGGACAGGGCAGGAGACCCAGTACTTC

j_call: TRBJ1-4
v_call: TRBV7-9
clone_size: -
d_call: -
cdr3_aa: CASTPPSGQGSEKLFF
cdr3_nt: TGTGCCAGCACCCCCCCATCTGGGCAGGGCAGTGAAAAACTGTTTTTT

j_call: TRBJ1-1
v_call: TRBV11-3
clone_size: once
d_call: -
cdr3_aa: CASSLIAGAEAFF
cdr3_nt: TGTGCCAGCAGCTTAATTGCCGGGGCTGAAGCTTTCTTT

j_call: TRBJ2-7
v_call: TRBV5-6
clone_size: -
d_call: -
cdr3_aa: CASSLGGPSYEQYF
cdr3_nt: TGTGCCAGCAGCTTGGGCGGGCCCTCCTACGAGCAGTACTTC

j_call: TRBJ2-1
v_call: TRBV11-3
clone_size: once
d_call: -
cdr3_aa: CASSVRGQNEQFF
cdr3_nt: TGTGCCAGCAGCGTCAGGGGTCAGAATGAGCAGTTCTTC

j_call: TRBJ1-3
v_call: TRBV28
clone_size: -
d_call: -
cdr3_aa: CASSSTIDRRNTIYF
cdr3_nt: TGTGCCAGCAGTTCAACAATCGACAGGAGGAACACCATATATTTT

j_call: TRBJ2-7
v_call: TRBV18
clone_size: -
d_call: TRBD1
cdr3_aa: CASSPPRTGTYEQYF
cdr3_nt: TGTGCCAGCTCACCACCGAGGACAGGGACCTACGAGCAGTACTTC

j_call: TRBJ1-2
v_call: TRBV10-2
clone_size: -
d_call: -
cdr3_aa: CASSADNEINYGYTF
cdr3_nt: TGCGCCAGCAGTGCCGACAACGAGATCAACTATGGCTACACCTTC

j_call: TRBJ2-1
v_call: TRBV18
clone_size: few
d_call: TRBD2
cdr3_aa: CASSPGSGRANEQFF
cdr3_nt: TGTGCCAGCTCACCAGGTAGCGGGCGCGCCAATGAGCAGTTCTTC

j_call: TRBJ2-7
v_call: TRBV7-9
clone_size: -
d_call: TRBD2
cdr3_aa: CASSPGTSGSLSPGQYF
cdr3_nt: TGTGCCAGCAGCCCTGGGACTAGCGGGAGTCTTTCTCCAGGGCAGTACTTC

j_call: TRBJ1-2
v_call: TRBV15
clone_size: -
d_call: -
cdr3_aa: CATSRGGVGSYGYTF
cdr3_nt: TGTGCCACCAGCAGAGGGGGGGTGGGCAGCTATGGCTACACCTTC

j_call: TRBJ2-7
v_call: TRBV10-3
clone_size: -
d_call: -
cdr3_aa: CATLESSSYEQYF
cdr3_nt: TGTGCCACCCTCGAGAGCTCAAGCTACGAGCAGTACTTC

j_call: TRBJ1-4
v_call: TRBV5-1
clone_size: few
d_call: TRBD1
cdr3_aa: CASSRTGVGNNEKLFF
cdr3_nt: TGCGCCAGCTCCCGAACAGGGGTCGGGAATAATGAAAAACTGTTTTTT

j_call: TRBJ2-1
v_call: TRBV27
clone_size: -
d_call: -
cdr3_aa: CASSKVTATISNEQFF
cdr3_nt: TGTGCCAGCAGCAAAGTGACAGCTACTATCTCCAATGAGCAGTTCTTC

j_call: TRBJ2-1
v_call: TRBV28
clone_size: -
d_call: TRBD2
cdr3_aa: CASSMSGRALGQFF
cdr3_nt: TGTGCCAGCAGTATGAGCGGGAGGGCCCTCGGGCAGTTCTTC

j_call: TRBJ2-7
v_call: TRBV15
clone_size: -
d_call: TRBD1
cdr3_aa: CATSRTRDRFYEQYF
cdr3_nt: TGTGCCACCAGCAGGACCCGGGACAGGTTCTACGAGCAGTACTTC

j_call: TRBJ2-5
v_call: TRBV29-1
clone_size: -
d_call: TRBD1
cdr3_aa: CSVRLDRGLIETQYF
cdr3_nt: TGCAGCGTTAGACTCGACAGGGGGCTAATAGAGACCCAGTACTTC

j_call: TRBJ1-2
v_call: TRBV6-1
clone_size: few
d_call: -
cdr3_aa: CASSLRDGYGYTF
cdr3_nt: TGTGCCAGCAGTTTGCGGGACGGCTATGGCTACACCTTC